Listed below are T cell receptor beta chains from one sample, sequenced in a study of T cell repertoires in cytomegalovirus infection. TCRdb passed the reads through MiXCR, listing each CDR3 protein once. The repertoire includes 200,000 to 300,000 distinct CDR3 sequences, roughly 13% of them detected once, and about 8.7% sits in the top ten. Sequencing was performed on PBMCs. These receptors originate from a human donor in good health (CMV status not recorded). Some clones in this sample may be carry-over from other donors' samples. CDR3s include the opening cysteine and the closing phenylalanine or tryptophan. Fields, in order: V gene, clone size, J gene, D gene, CDR3 protein, CDR3 DNA. D genes are given only for firm matches. Rows give clone size only sometimes, using once, few, many, or a class for an expanded clone.

v_gene: TRBV2; abundance: many; j_gene: TRBJ2-7; d_gene: -; CDR3aa: CASSTGPSLMEYF; CDR3nt: TGTGCCAGCAGCACCGGGCCGAGCCTAATGGAGTACTTC
v_gene: TRBV29-1; abundance: few; j_gene: TRBJ1-4; d_gene: -; CDR3aa: CSGLGPSEKLFF; CDR3nt: TGCAGCGGACTGGGCCCGTCGGAAAAACTGTTTTTT
v_gene: TRBV7-9; abundance: many; j_gene: TRBJ1-1; d_gene: TRBD1; CDR3aa: CASSLQTGVTEAFF; CDR3nt: TGTGCCAGCAGCTTACAGACAGGGGTCACTGAAGCTTTCTTT
v_gene: TRBV20-1; abundance: -; j_gene: TRBJ2-1; d_gene: -; CDR3aa: CSALGEGGNEQFF; CDR3nt: TGCAGTGCCCTCGGAGAGGGGGGCAATGAGCAGTTCTTC
v_gene: TRBV19; abundance: -; j_gene: TRBJ1-5; d_gene: TRBD1; CDR3aa: CASSYHRDRHSNQPQHF; CDR3nt: TGTGCCAGTAGTTACCACCGGGACAGGCATAGCAATCAGCCCCAGCATTTT
v_gene: TRBV27; abundance: -; j_gene: TRBJ1-2; d_gene: -; CDR3aa: CASSTLPVPREGYTF; CDR3nt: TGTGCCAGCAGCACGCTTCCGGTACCCCGAGAAGGCTACACCTTC
v_gene: TRBV11-2; abundance: -; j_gene: TRBJ2-5; d_gene: TRBD2; CDR3aa: CASLPLRGSLETQYF; CDR3nt: TGTGCCAGTCTCCCACTGCGGGGGAGCTTAGAGACCCAGTACTTC
v_gene: TRBV4-3; abundance: few; j_gene: TRBJ2-2; d_gene: TRBD1; CDR3aa: CASSQRTGARNTGELFF; CDR3nt: TGCGCCAGCAGCCAGCGGACAGGGGCTCGGAACACCGGGGAGCTGTTTTTT
v_gene: TRBV12-3/TRBV12-4; abundance: few; j_gene: TRBJ2-6; d_gene: -; CDR3aa: CASREGRGANVLTF; CDR3nt: TGTGCCAGCAGGGAAGGTCGCGGGGCCAACGTCCTGACTTTC
v_gene: TRBV7-3; abundance: -; j_gene: TRBJ2-1; d_gene: -; CDR3aa: CASSSVRPSEQFF; CDR3nt: TGTGCCAGCAGCTCCGTCCGACCTAGCGAGCAGTTCTTC
v_gene: TRBV29-1; abundance: -; j_gene: TRBJ1-5; d_gene: TRBD1; CDR3aa: CSVRQGQNQPQHF; CDR3nt: TGCAGCGTCCGACAGGGACAAAATCAGCCCCAGCATTTT
v_gene: TRBV19; abundance: -; j_gene: TRBJ1-1; d_gene: -; CDR3aa: CASKWGDGESAEAFF; CDR3nt: TGTGCCAGTAAATGGGGAGACGGTGAGTCCGCTGAAGCTTTTTTT
v_gene: TRBV29-1; abundance: -; j_gene: TRBJ1-2; d_gene: -; CDR3aa: CSTTGTLSFGYTF; CDR3nt: TGCAGCACCACCGGGACCCTGTCTTTTGGCTACACCTTC
v_gene: TRBV6-6; abundance: many; j_gene: TRBJ1-1; d_gene: -; CDR3aa: CASSSSTGLANTEAFF; CDR3nt: TGTGCCAGCAGCTCATCGACAGGTCTGGCGAACACTGAAGCTTTCTTT
v_gene: TRBV27; abundance: -; j_gene: TRBJ2-7; d_gene: -; CDR3aa: CASSPRGVHEQYF; CDR3nt: TGTGCCAGCAGTCCCCGCGGGGTCCACGAGCAGTACTTC
v_gene: TRBV28; abundance: many; j_gene: TRBJ1-5; d_gene: TRBD1; CDR3aa: CASRRRTGINQPQHF; CDR3nt: TGTGCCAGCAGGCGGAGGACAGGGATCAATCAGCCCCAGCATTTT
v_gene: TRBV7-9; abundance: many; j_gene: TRBJ1-4; d_gene: -; CDR3aa: CASSPGTVNEKLFF; CDR3nt: TGTGCCAGCAGCCCAGGGACTGTAAATGAAAAACTGTTTTTT
v_gene: TRBV12-3/TRBV12-4; abundance: few; j_gene: TRBJ2-7; d_gene: TRBD1; CDR3aa: CASSLSGTGRYEQYF; CDR3nt: TGTGCCAGCAGTCTCTCCGGGACAGGCCGCTACGAGCAGTACTTC
v_gene: TRBV10-3; abundance: -; j_gene: TRBJ2-7; d_gene: -; CDR3aa: CAIANGSPDSAAYEQYF; CDR3nt: TGTGCCATCGCAAATGGGAGCCCGGACTCCGCCGCCTACGAGCAGTACTTC
v_gene: TRBV29-1; abundance: few; j_gene: TRBJ1-1; d_gene: -; CDR3aa: CSVEGGGGTEAFF; CDR3nt: TGCAGCGTTGAAGGTGGCGGGGGGACTGAAGCTTTCTTT
v_gene: TRBV7-2; abundance: many; j_gene: TRBJ2-7; d_gene: -; CDR3aa: CASSLEVEQYF; CDR3nt: TGTGCCAGCAGCTTAGAGGTCGAGCAGTACTTC
v_gene: TRBV6-2/TRBV6-3; abundance: few; j_gene: TRBJ1-2; d_gene: -; CDR3aa: CASSYPPGREEGYTF; CDR3nt: TGTGCCAGCAGTTACCCTCCAGGACGGGAGGAAGGCTACACCTTC
v_gene: TRBV7-2; abundance: many; j_gene: TRBJ2-5; d_gene: TRBD2; CDR3aa: CASSPSAGGVGYQETQYF; CDR3nt: TGTGCCAGCAGCCCGTCGGCGGGGGGCGTAGGATACCAAGAGACCCAGTACTTC
v_gene: TRBV2; abundance: -; j_gene: TRBJ2-7; d_gene: TRBD1; CDR3aa: CASSQDRGYEQYF; CDR3nt: TGTGCCAGCAGTCAGGACAGGGGCTACGAGCAGTACTTC
v_gene: TRBV6-1; abundance: few; j_gene: TRBJ2-1; d_gene: TRBD2; CDR3aa: CASSEVSGGLYNEQFF; CDR3nt: TGTGCCAGCAGTGAAGTCAGCGGGGGCCTCTACAATGAGCAGTTCTTC
v_gene: TRBV20-1; abundance: -; j_gene: TRBJ2-1; d_gene: TRBD2; CDR3aa: CSARWGGMAYNEQFF; CDR3nt: TGCAGTGCGAGATGGGGGGGGATGGCCTACAATGAGCAGTTCTTC
v_gene: TRBV20-1; abundance: -; j_gene: TRBJ2-3; d_gene: TRBD2; CDR3aa: CSALERESSSTDTQYF; CDR3nt: TGCAGTGCCCTGGAGCGGGAATCTTCTAGCACAGATACGCAGTATTTT
v_gene: TRBV29-1; abundance: few; j_gene: TRBJ1-1; d_gene: -; CDR3aa: CSVTIATGMNTEAFF; CDR3nt: TGCAGCGTAACCATCGCAACGGGCATGAACACTGAAGCTTTCTTT
v_gene: TRBV6-8; abundance: -; j_gene: TRBJ2-5; d_gene: -; CDR3aa: CASTLGRFGETQYF; CDR3nt: TGTGCCAGCACCCTTGGTCGGTTTGGAGAGACCCAGTACTTC
v_gene: TRBV11-2; abundance: once; j_gene: TRBJ2-1; d_gene: TRBD2; CDR3aa: CASSLDGGGAGLRNEQFF; CDR3nt: TGTGCCAGCAGCTTAGATGGGGGGGGAGCCGGTTTGAGGAATGAGCAGTTCTTC